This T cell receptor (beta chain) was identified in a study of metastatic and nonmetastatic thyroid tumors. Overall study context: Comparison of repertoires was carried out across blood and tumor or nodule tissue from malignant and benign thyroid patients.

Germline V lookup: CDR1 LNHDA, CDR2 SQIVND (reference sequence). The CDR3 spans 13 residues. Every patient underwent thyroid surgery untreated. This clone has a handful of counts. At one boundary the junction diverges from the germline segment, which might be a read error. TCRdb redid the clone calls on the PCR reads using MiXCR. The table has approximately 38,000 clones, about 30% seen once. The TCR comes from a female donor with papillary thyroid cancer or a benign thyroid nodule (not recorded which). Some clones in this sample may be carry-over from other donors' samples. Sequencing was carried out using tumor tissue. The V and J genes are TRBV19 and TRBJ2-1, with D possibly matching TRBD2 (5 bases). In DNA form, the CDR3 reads TGTGCCAGTTCCCACCGAGGAGGCAATGAGCGGTTCTTC. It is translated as CASSHRGGNERFF.